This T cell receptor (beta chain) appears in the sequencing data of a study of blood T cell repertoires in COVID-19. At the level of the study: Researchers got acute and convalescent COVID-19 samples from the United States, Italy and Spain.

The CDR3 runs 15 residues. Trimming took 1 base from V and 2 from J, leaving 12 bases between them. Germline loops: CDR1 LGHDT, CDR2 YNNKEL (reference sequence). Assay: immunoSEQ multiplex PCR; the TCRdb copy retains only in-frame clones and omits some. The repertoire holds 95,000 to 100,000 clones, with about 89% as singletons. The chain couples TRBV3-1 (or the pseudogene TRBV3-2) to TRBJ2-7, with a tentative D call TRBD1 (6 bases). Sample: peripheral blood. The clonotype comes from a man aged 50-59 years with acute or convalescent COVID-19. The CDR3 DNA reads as TGTGCCAGCAGCCAAGCACAGGGTGAGACCTACGAGCAGTACTTC. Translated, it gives CASSQAQGETYEQYF.